Shown below are 30 T cell receptor beta chains from a single sample sequenced in a study of cytomegalovirus exposure and HLA in healthy donors. 60 Vbeta and 13 Jbeta primers were used in PCR. The method was immunoSEQ multiplex PCR; TCRdb's version includes in-frame clones alone and lacks a portion of them. Of under 130,000 clones in the sample, 65% to 85% were seen once. The sequenced sample was PBMCs. These TCRs come from a man aged 50-60 years in good health and CMV-seropositive.

The chain employs TRBV18 and TRBJ2-5; TRBD1 matches at 8 bases. The CDR3 spans 14 residues. V trimming: 3 bases; J trimming: 4 bases; junction bases outside the gene matches: 4. Germline V gives CDR1 KGHSH, CDR2 LQKENI. The CDR3, as DNA: TGTGCCAGCTCACCCGGACAGGGCTTAGAGACCCAGTACTTC. Its translation: CASSPGQGLETQYF.

CDR3 amino acids: CASSLLPTGNEQFF. CDR3 DNA sequence: TGTGCCAGCAGCTTACTACCGACTGGCAATGAGCAGTTCTTC. The chain links TRBV13 to TRBJ2-1; the D is unclear. Trimming took off 2 bases at V and 6 bases at J, with 11 bases between the two ends. Germline-derived CDR1 and CDR2 are PRHDT and FYEKMQ (reference sequence). The CDR3 runs to 14 residues.

This rearrangement joins TRBV30 to TRBJ2-7; 7 positions match TRBD1. This CDR3 is 14 amino acids long. V lost 5 bases and J lost 0; bases outside the gene matches: 7. CDR1 GTSNPN and CDR2 SVGIG come from the germline V gene (reference sequence). The CDR3 nucleotides read TGTGCCTGGGAGAACAGGGGTTTCTCCTACGAGCAGTACTTC. This sequence encodes CAWENRGFSYEQYF.

The chain couples TRBV28 to TRBJ2-7; 15 bases map to TRBD2. Germline CDR1 is MDHEN and CDR2 is SYDVKM. This CDR3 is built from 17 residues. V dropped 6 bases and J dropped 4; count of bases not matched to a gene: 10. This CDR3 is CASSISGLAGGVYEQYF. CDR3 nucleotide sequence: TGTGCCAGCAGCATTTCCGGACTAGCGGGAGGGGTATACGAGCAGTACTTC.

This clone was observed a few times. The rearrangement links TRBV11-2 to TRBJ2-7; 10 bases agree with TRBD1. V was pared by 4 bases and J by 0 bases, with 3 bases of the junction left unmatched. CDR1 and CDR2 from the germline V gene are SGHAT and FQNNGV. This CDR3 spans 15 amino acids. The CDR3, as DNA: TGTGCCAGCAGCTCGGGACAGGGGATCTCCTACGAGCAGTACTTC. Residues: CASSSGQGISYEQYF. The full variable domain, its missing parts supplied by reference TRBV11-2 and TRBJ2-7, is EAGVAQSPRYKIIEKRQSVAFWCNPISGHATLYWYQQILGQGPKLLIQFQNNGVVDDSQLPKDRFSAERLKGVDSTLKIQPAKLEDSAVYLCASSSGQGISYEQYFGPGTRLTVT.

This chain joins TRBV4-1 and TRBJ1-2, with a weak D call TRBD1 (6 bases). Germline lookup yields CDR1 MGHRA and CDR2 YSYEKL. V was trimmed by 1 base and J by 3 bases, leaving 12 bases between them. This CDR3 has 15 residues. The CDR3 protein is CASSQVRTVDYGYTF. The CDR3 DNA reads as TGCGCCAGCAGCCAAGTCAGGACAGTCGACTATGGCTACACCTTC.

The CDR3 spells CASSLEVTSQETQYF. CDR3 DNA: TGTGCCAGCAGCTTGGAAGTGACATCCCAAGAGACCCAGTACTTC. This rearrangement joins TRBV5-4 to TRBJ2-5; no firm D call. Trimming cost V 0 bases and J 1 base, with 10 bases left between them. The length of the CDR3 is 15 residues. The V gene's germline CDR1 is SGHNT and CDR2 YYREEE (reference sequence).

The genes are TRBV27 and TRBJ2-7, with 7 nucleotides matching TRBD1. Germline V CDR1 and CDR2: MNHEY, SMNVEV (reference sequence). Losses at the gene ends were 3 bases for V and 7 bases for J; bases not matched to a gene: 12. The CDR3 consists of 15 residues. The DNA for the CDR3 is TGTGCCAGCAGTTTCACCCTCGACAGGGTGGGTGAGCAGTACTTC. Translation: CASSFTLDRVGEQYF.

V gene TRBV5-4 combines with J gene TRBJ2-7, with 14 bases aligning to TRBD2. The length of the CDR3 is 15 residues. Per germline, CDR1 SGHNT and CDR2 YYREEE (reference sequence). Trimming at V came to 2 bases and at J to 7 bases, leaving 5 bases not matched to a gene. CDR3 nucleotides: TGTGCCAGCAGCTTAAGGACTAGCGGGAGGTGGGAGCAGTACTTC. Translating gives CASSLRTSGRWEQYF.

The chain joins TRBV7-3 to TRBJ2-5, with 7 bases that match TRBD2. The trim removed 5 bases at V and 5 bases at J, leaving 5 bases unmatched. Germline CDR1 is SGHTA and CDR2 is FQGTGA. This CDR3 contains 13 residues. Here the CDR3 DNA reads TGTGCCAGCAGCCCCATGCGGGGGGAGACCCAGTACTTC. Translated: CASSPMRGETQYF.

This clone was counted a single time. V and J are TRBV7-2 and TRBJ2-7; 10 bases line up with TRBD1. This CDR3 is 15 amino acids long. Germline loops: CDR1 SGHTA, CDR2 FQGNSA. V lost 4 bases and J lost 3; bases outside the gene matches: 6. For the CDR3, the DNA is TGTGCCAGCAGCTCGGGACAGGGGACGTTCTACGAGCAGTACTTC. Translating it yields CASSSGQGTFYEQYF.

This chain joins TRBV5-6 and TRBJ1-1; unclear D gene. The CDR3 consists of 12 residues. Per the germline V gene, CDR1 is SGHDT and CDR2 is YYEEEE. V was pared by 3 bases and J by 1 base, with 4 bases between. Here the CDR3 reads CASSSRNTEAFF. The CDR3 DNA reads as TGTGCCAGCAGCTCCAGGAACACTGAAGCTTTCTTT.

The gene calls are TRBV4-1 and TRBJ2-1; a weak D match, TRBD1 (5 bases). CDR1 and CDR2 (germline): MGHRA, YSYEKL. Trimming left V 4 bases short and J 6 bases short, with 16 bases between. The CDR3 loop spans 15 amino acids. Here the CDR3 DNA reads TGCGCCAGCAGCCCCAGGGCGGAGACCACCAATGAGCAGTTCTTC. As protein: CASSPRAETTNEQFF.

This clone was counted between two and nine times. V gene TRBV20-1 combines with J gene TRBJ2-5; D unclear. The CDR3 runs to 11 residues. V gave up 6 bases and J gave up 5 bases, with 10 bases separating them. Germline CDR1 and CDR2: DFQATT and SNEGSKA (reference sequence). CDR3 DNA: TGCAGTGCCCCGCTATCGGAGACCCAGTACTTC. It codes for CSAPLSETQYF.

About this clone itself: One end of the junction does not line up with germline, which may come from a read error. This chain uses TRBV6-5 with TRBJ1-1, with a possible D match to TRBD1 (5 bases). This CDR3 has 14 residues. From germline, CDR1 is MNHEY and CDR2 SVGAGI. CDR3 in amino acids: CASTPPMQGTEAFF. The CDR3 DNA reads as TGTGCAAGCACGCCACCCATGCAGGGCACTGAAGCTTTCTTT.

This clone was recorded only once. The chain uses TRBV5-1 and TRBJ2-7; tentative D call: TRBD1 (5 bases). The V gene lost 0 bases and the J gene lost 0 bases, with 10 bases spanning the gap. The CDR3 is made up of 15 amino acids. From germline, CDR1 is SGHRS and CDR2 YFSETQ. The CDR3 nucleotides are TGCGCCAGCAGCTTGGGACAGATAAGCTCCTACGAGCAGTACTTC. Its translation: CASSLGQISSYEQYF.

The chain recombines TRBV5-5 with TRBJ2-5; 9 bases are a match to TRBD2. J was trimmed by 1 base and V by 5 bases; bases with no gene match: 12. The CDR3 sequence is 17 residues long. Germline-derived CDR1 and CDR2 are SGHKS and YYEKEE (reference sequence). Here the CDR3 DNA reads TGTGCCAGCAGGGCGGGGTGGGCGGGAGGGAGCCAAGAGACCCAGTACTTC. Translated: CASRAGWAGGSQETQYF.

The CDR3 is CASSWWTLNTGELFF. CDR3 DNA: TGTGCCAGCAGCTGGTGGACTCTGAACACCGGGGAGCTGTTTTTT. This chain connects TRBV7-2 to TRBJ2-2, with D possibly matching TRBD2 (5 bases). V lost 4 bases and J 1 base, leaving 10 bases between the germline ends. Looked up from germline, CDR1 is SGHTA and CDR2 is FQGNSA. This CDR3 comprises 15 residues.

The gene calls are TRBV19 and TRBJ2-1; 8 nucleotides align to TRBD2. V gave up 1 base and J gave up 4 bases; unmatched junction bases: 6. Germline V gene lookup returns CDR1 LNHDA and CDR2 SQIVND (reference sequence). The CDR3 length is 16 residues. CDR3 bases: TGTGCCAGTAGTATAGCGGACGGGAGGGCTTACAATGAGCAGTTCTTC. It codes for CASSIADGRAYNEQFF.

The chain combines TRBV4-1 with TRBJ1-2; no reliable D call. V lost 2 bases and J 7 bases, leaving 11 bases between the germline ends. Germline values: CDR1 MGHRA, CDR2 YSYEKL. The CDR3 loop spans 13 amino acids. CDR3 in amino acids: CASSQTDFSGYTF. Written as DNA, the CDR3 is TGCGCCAGCAGCCAAACGGACTTTTCTGGCTACACCTTC.

The CDR3 is CASSQTGLGTGELFF. CDR3 coding DNA: TGTGCCAGCAGCCAGACGGGACTCGGCACCGGGGAGCTGTTTTTT. The rearrangement links TRBV6-6 to TRBJ2-2, with a possible D match to TRBD2 (6 bases). CDR3 length: 15 amino acids. Germline lookup yields CDR1 MNHNY and CDR2 SVGAGI (reference sequence). V gave up 6 bases and J gave up 4 bases, with 15 bases separating them.

This sequence joins TRBV6-4 and TRBJ2-1, with 9 bases identical to TRBD2. This CDR3 region has 13 residues. From germline, CDR1 is MRHNA and CDR2 SNTAGT. V was clipped by 2 bases and J by 9 bases; unmatched bases: 2. The CDR3 sequence is CASSDTTSGEQFF. CDR3 DNA: TGTGCCAGCAGTGACACGACTAGCGGTGAGCAGTTCTTC.

The genes are TRBV7-2 and TRBJ2-2; maybe TRBD2 (5 bases). CDR3 length equals 15 residues. V was trimmed by 10 bases and J by 3 bases, leaving 18 bases between them. The V gene's germline CDR1 is SGHTA and CDR2 FQGNSA. The CDR3 reads CAISRSNGDTGELFF. As DNA, the CDR3 is TGTGCCATCTCTCGCTCAAACGGGGACACCGGGGAGCTGTTTTTT.

There are a few counts of this clone. This chain joins TRBV7-6 and TRBJ2-1; 7 bases align to TRBD2. Trimming removed 3 bases from V and 4 bases from J; junction bases left unmatched: 12. Germline loops: CDR1 SGHVS, CDR2 FNYEAQ. The CDR3 length is 17 residues. CDR3 loop: CASSLDTWGGTYNEQFF. As DNA, the CDR3 is TGTGCCAGCAGCTTGGACACCTGGGGGGGGACTTACAATGAGCAGTTCTTC.

This chain connects TRBV12-5 to TRBJ2-5, with 7 bases fitting TRBD2. The length of the CDR3 is 14 residues. Trimming cost V 5 bases and J 0 bases; bases outside gene matches: 3. Germline assignment: CDR1 LGHNT and CDR2 FRNRAP. CDR3 nucleotide sequence: TGTGCTAGTGGTATGGGAGGGTACCAAGAGACCCAGTACTTC. This encodes CASGMGGYQETQYF.

The chain uses TRBV28 and TRBJ1-1; no clear D. V was pared by 3 bases and J by 6 bases, with 11 bases between. The CDR3 runs to 13 residues. Germline CDR1 MDHEN, CDR2 SYDVKM. The CDR3 DNA sequence: TGTGCCAGCAGTTTGTTGCTGAGGGCTGAAGCTTTCTTT. Amino acid sequence: CASSLLLRAEAFF.

The V call is TRBV5-1, the J call TRBJ1-2; 11 nucleotides align to TRBD1. The V gene's germline CDR1 is SGHRS and CDR2 YFSETQ. CDR3 length equals 15 residues. J lost 5 bases, V lost 4 bases, and 7 bases had no gene match. As DNA, the CDR3 is TGCGCCAGCAGCAGCATCCGGGACAGGGGGTATGGCTACACCTTC. This translates into CASSSIRDRGYGYTF.

The chain combines TRBV19 with TRBJ2-2; TRBD1 aligns across 11 bases. V shed 4 bases, J shed 4 bases, and the junction held 5 bases outside the gene matches. Germline V gene sequence: CDR1 LNHDA, CDR2 SQIVND (reference sequence). This CDR3 contains 16 residues. Here the CDR3 reads CASSTRDRGVTGELFF. The CDR3 DNA sequence: TGTGCCAGTAGTACCCGGGACAGGGGGGTCACCGGGGAGCTGTTTTTT.

This chain connects TRBV27 to TRBJ2-6; 11 nucleotides agree with TRBD2. The CDR3 is 19 amino acids. The V and J ends lost 4 bases and 0 bases, in that order; junction bases with no gene match: 8. Germline V CDR1 and CDR2: MNHEY, SMNVEV (reference sequence). The CDR3 DNA reads TGTGCCAGCAGTTGGTTCGGGCTAGCGGGAGGCTCTGGGGCCAACGTCCTGACTTTC. Protein: CASSWFGLAGGSGANVLTF.

V and J are TRBV25-1 and TRBJ2-3; 9 nucleotides line up with TRBD1. Germline trimming cut 5 bases from V and 1 base from J; bases unmatched to any gene: 7. Germline V gene data show CDR1 as MGHDK and CDR2 as SYGVNS. The CDR3 is made up of 16 amino acids. This CDR3 reads CASSSRRDRGTDTQYF. DNA for the CDR3: TGTGCCAGCAGTTCACGCCGGGACAGGGGCACAGATACGCAGTATTTT.